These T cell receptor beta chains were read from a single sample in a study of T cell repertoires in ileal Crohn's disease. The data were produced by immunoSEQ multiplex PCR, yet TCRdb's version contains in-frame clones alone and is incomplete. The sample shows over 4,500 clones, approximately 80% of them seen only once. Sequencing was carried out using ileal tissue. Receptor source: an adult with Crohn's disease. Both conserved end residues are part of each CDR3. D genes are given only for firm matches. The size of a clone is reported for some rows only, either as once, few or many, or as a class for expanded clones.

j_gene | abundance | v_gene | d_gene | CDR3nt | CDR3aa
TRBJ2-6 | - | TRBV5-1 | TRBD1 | TGCGCCACCTCCCGACAGGGGGCGGCCTCTGGGGCCAACGTCCTGACTTTC | CATSRQGAASGANVLTF
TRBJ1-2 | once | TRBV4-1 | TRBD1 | TGCGCCAGCAGCCGACAGGGGCCGAGCTATGGCTACACCTTC | CASSRQGPSYGYTF
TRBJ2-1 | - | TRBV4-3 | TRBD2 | TGCGCCAGCAGCCCCCAACCTAGCGGGGGGTACAATGAGCAGTTCTTC | CASSPQPSGGYNEQFF
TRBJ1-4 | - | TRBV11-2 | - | TGTGCCAGCAGTGAAGACGGGGGGGAAAAACTGTTTTTT | CASSEDGGEKLFF
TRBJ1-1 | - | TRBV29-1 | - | TGCAGCGCCCAACAGAACACTGAAGCTTTCTTT | CSAQQNTEAFF
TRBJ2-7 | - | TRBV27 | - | TGTGCCAGCAGTTCCCTCGGGGCGGGGGAGCAGTACTTC | CASSSLGAGEQYF
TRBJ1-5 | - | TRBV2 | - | TGTGCCAGCAGTATCAGGGGCACAGTCGGTCAGCCCCAGCATTTT | CASSIRGTVGQPQHF
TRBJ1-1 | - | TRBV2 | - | TGTGCCAGCAGTGGGAGAGGGAGAGGCACTGAAGCTTTCTTT | CASSGRGRGTEAFF
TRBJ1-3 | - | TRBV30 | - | TGTGCCTGGGGTGCGGACAGACGAAACACCATATATTTT | CAWGADRRNTIYF
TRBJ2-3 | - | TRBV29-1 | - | TGCAGCGTTGAACTCCCCGGGGGTACGCAGTATTTT | CSVELPGGTQYF
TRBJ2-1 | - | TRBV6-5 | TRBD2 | TGTGCCGCAGGACGGGGGGGGCGGAGTGAGCAGTTCTTC | CAAGRGGRSEQFF
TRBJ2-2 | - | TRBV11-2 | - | TGTGCCAGCAGCTCCTACAGTACCGGGGAGCTGTTTTTT | CASSSYSTGELFF
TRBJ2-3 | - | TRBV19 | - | TGTGCCAGTAGAAAGCCGCCCCATCGGGGGGCCGCCCCAGGAGATACGCAGTATTTT | CASRKPPHRGAAPGDTQYF
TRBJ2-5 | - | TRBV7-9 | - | TGTGCCAGCAGCTCCTTTGGGGGGTATCAAGAGACCCAGTACTTC | CASSSFGGYQETQYF
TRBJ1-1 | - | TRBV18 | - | TGTGCCAGCTCACCACCCTTGTACACTGAAGCTTTCTTT | CASSPPLYTEAFF
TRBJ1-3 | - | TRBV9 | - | TGTGCCAGCAGCGCTTCTATCTCTGGAAACACCATATATTTT | CASSASISGNTIYF
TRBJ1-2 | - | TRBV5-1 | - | TGCGCCAGCAGCCAACGATTAGACGGGGGTGGCTACACCTTC | CASSQRLDGGGYTF
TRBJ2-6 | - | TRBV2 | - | TGTGCCAGCAGTGTAATGAGACAGGCAGCCTCTGGGGCCAACGTCCTGACTTTC | CASSVMRQAASGANVLTF
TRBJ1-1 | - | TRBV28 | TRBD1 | TGTGCCAGCAGTTTATGGAGGGCTTCGGGACCCGGTGACAGGGAGATGAACACTGAAGCTTTCTTT | CASSLWRASGPGDREMNTEAFF
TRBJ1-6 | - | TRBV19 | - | TGTGCCAGTAGTATCGCGGGGTATAATTCACCCCTCCACTTT | CASSIAGYNSPLHF
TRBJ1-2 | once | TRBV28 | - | TGTGCCAGCAGTTTGCAGGACTATGGCTACACCTTC | CASSLQDYGYTF
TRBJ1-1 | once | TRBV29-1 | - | TGCAGCGCCCAGATGAACACTGAAGCTTTCTTT | CSAQMNTEAFF
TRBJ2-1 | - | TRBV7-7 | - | TGTGCTAGCAGCTTAGGGCAGGGGTTGAACAATGAGCAGTTCTTC | CASSLGQGLNNEQFF
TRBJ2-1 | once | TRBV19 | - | TGTGTGGTGGTATCGAGCTCCTACAATGAGCAGTTCTTC | CVVVSSSYNEQFF
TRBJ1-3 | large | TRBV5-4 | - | TGTGCCACCAAACCCCGGGGGGCTGGAAACACCATATATTTT | CATKPRGAGNTIYF
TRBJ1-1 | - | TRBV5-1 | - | TGCGCCAGCAGCTTAGAGGGGAACACTGAAGCTTTCTTT | CASSLEGNTEAFF
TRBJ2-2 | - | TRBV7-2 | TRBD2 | TGTGCCAGCAGCTCCCCGGGACTAGCGAACACCGGGGAGCTGTTTTTT | CASSSPGLANTGELFF
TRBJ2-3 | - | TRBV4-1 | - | TGCGCCAGCAGCCAAGAGGGAGCGCCAGTTCGCACAGATACGCAGTATTTT | CASSQEGAPVRTDTQYF
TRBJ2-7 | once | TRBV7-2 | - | TGTGCCGGCAGCCTCAGAAACGACTACGAGCAGTACTTC | CAGSLRNDYEQYF
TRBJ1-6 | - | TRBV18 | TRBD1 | TGTGCCAGCTCTCCACAGGGGGTTAATTCACCCCTCCACTTT | CASSPQGVNSPLHF
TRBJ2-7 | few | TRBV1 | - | TGCACCCACGCCAAGAAGGGGAACGAGCAGTACTTC | CTHAKKGNEQYF
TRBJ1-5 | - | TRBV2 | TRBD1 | TGTGCCAGCAGTTACGACAGGGGTCGCAATCAGCCCCAGCATTTT | CASSYDRGRNQPQHF
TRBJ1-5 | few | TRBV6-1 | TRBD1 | TGTGCCAGCACCCGGGACAGGTCCAACAATCAGCCCCAGCATTTT | CASTRDRSNNQPQHF
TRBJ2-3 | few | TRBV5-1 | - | TGCGCCAGCAGCTCCCCCTTTTTCTCCCCCGGACAAGCCACAGATACGCAGTATTTT | CASSSPFFSPGQATDTQYF
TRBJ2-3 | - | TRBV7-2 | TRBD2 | TGTGCCAGTCTAGCGGGGGGGTCCACAGATACGCAGTATTTT | CASLAGGSTDTQYF
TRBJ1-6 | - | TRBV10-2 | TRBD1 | TGCGCCAGCAGTGAGGACAGGGGTCGAGGTTCACCCCTCCACTTT | CASSEDRGRGSPLHF
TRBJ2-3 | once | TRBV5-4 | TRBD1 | TGTGCCAGCAGCCAGGACAGGGTTAGCACAGATACGCAGTATTTT | CASSQDRVSTDTQYF
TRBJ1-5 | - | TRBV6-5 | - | TGTGCCAGCAGTTCGGGGGGAAATCAGCCCCAGCATTTT | CASSSGGNQPQHF
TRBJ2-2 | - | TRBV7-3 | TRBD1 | TGTGCCAGCAGCCTAGGACAGGGGGCGAACACCGGGGAGCTGTTTTTT | CASSLGQGANTGELFF
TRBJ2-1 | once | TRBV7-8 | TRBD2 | TGTGCCAGCAGCCTTCTAGCGGCGGGCGTCCTCGGGGGGCAGTTCTTC | CASSLLAAGVLGGQFF